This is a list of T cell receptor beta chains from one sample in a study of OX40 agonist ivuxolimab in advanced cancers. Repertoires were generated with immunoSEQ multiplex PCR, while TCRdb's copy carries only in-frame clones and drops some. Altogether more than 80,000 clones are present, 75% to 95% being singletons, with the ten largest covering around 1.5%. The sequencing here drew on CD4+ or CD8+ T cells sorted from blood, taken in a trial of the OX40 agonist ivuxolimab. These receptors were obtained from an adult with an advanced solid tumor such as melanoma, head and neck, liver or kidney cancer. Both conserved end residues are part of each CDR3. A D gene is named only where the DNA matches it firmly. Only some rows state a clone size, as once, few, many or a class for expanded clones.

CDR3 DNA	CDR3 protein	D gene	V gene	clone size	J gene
TGCGCCAGCAGTCTGGCGGGACAGGGAACTGGGGCCAACGTCCTGACTTTC	CASSLAGQGTGANVLTF	TRBD1	TRBV5-1	once	TRBJ2-6
TGTGCCAGCAGCGTAGAGCGGGAGCTGTTTTTT	CASSVERELFF	NA	TRBV9	NA	TRBJ2-2
TGCGCCAGCAGCCAAGATAATGGTGTACGGATCTATGGCTACACCTTC	CASSQDNGVRIYGYTF	NA	TRBV4-1	NA	TRBJ1-2
TGTGCCAGCCGCGGCCTGGAAGAGACCCAGTACTTC	CASRGLEETQYF	NA	TRBV6-5	NA	TRBJ2-5
TGTGCCAGCACCGGTGGGGGGGCTAGGGGGCAGTTCTTC	CASTGGGARGQFF	NA	TRBV6-6	NA	TRBJ2-1
TGCGCCAGCAGCCAAGCGGGTAGCTATGGCTACACCTTC	CASSQAGSYGYTF	NA	TRBV4-1	few	TRBJ1-2
TGTGCCAGCAGCCAGGGGGGGCAGGGCGGAGCTTTCTTT	CASSQGGQGGAFF	NA	TRBV4-2	NA	TRBJ1-1
TGCGCCAGCAGCCAAGACAGAAGCTCCTATAATTCACCCCTCCACTTT	CASSQDRSSYNSPLHF	NA	TRBV4-3	NA	TRBJ1-6
TGTGCCAGCAGCCCCGGACAGGGGACTAACTATGGCTACACCTTC	CASSPGQGTNYGYTF	TRBD1	TRBV5-4	NA	TRBJ1-2
TGCGCCAGCAGCACCGGGACAGGTTATTATGGCTACACCTTC	CASSTGTGYYGYTF	TRBD1	TRBV5-1	NA	TRBJ1-2
TGTGCCAGCAGTGAACAAGGGGGCGCGCGGGAGACCCAGTACTTC	CASSEQGGARETQYF	TRBD1	TRBV6-1	NA	TRBJ2-5
TGTGCCAGTAGTCCCAGGGACAGAAGAACGAATGGCTACACCTTC	CASSPRDRRTNGYTF	TRBD1	TRBV19	NA	TRBJ1-2
TGTGCCACCAGCAGGGGTTTTGCAGCCCAGCGGGAAAAACTGTTTTTT	CATSRGFAAQREKLFF	NA	TRBV15	NA	TRBJ1-4
TGTGCCAGCAGCTTAGGGTCTAGCGGTTCACGGAGCTCCTACAATGAGCAGTTCTTC	CASSLGSSGSRSSYNEQFF	TRBD2	TRBV7-2	NA	TRBJ2-1
TGTGCCACCAGCAGACCGCCAGAGGGACAGGTGTACACCGGGGAGCTGTTTTTT	CATSRPPEGQVYTGELFF	TRBD1	TRBV15	NA	TRBJ2-2
TGCGCCAGCAGCCTGACAGGACAGTTCACAGATACGCAGTATTTT	CASSLTGQFTDTQYF	NA	TRBV4-3	NA	TRBJ2-3
TGTGCCAGCACCGATTGGGGTGGGGAGCTGTTTTTT	CASTDWGGELFF	NA	TRBV28	few	TRBJ2-2
TGTGCCAGCAGCGTAGTCAGGGGGAGCAGCCAAGAGACCCAGTACTTC	CASSVVRGSSQETQYF	TRBD1	TRBV9	NA	TRBJ2-5
TGTGCCAGCAGCTGGGACGGGCGGGAGAAGACCCAGTACTTC	CASSWDGREKTQYF	TRBD2	TRBV7-3	NA	TRBJ2-5
TGCGCCAGCAGCCCTCTCGGGACACGGAAAAACGGAAACACCATATATTTT	CASSPLGTRKNGNTIYF	NA	TRBV23-1	few	TRBJ1-3
TGTGCCAGCAGTGAACCAGGGGGTGGGCCCCAGCATTTT	CASSEPGGGPQHF	TRBD1	TRBV6-1	NA	TRBJ1-5
TGTGCCAGCAGCTTACGGGTGACCCCAGGCGAGCAGTACTTC	CASSLRVTPGEQYF	NA	TRBV11-3	NA	TRBJ2-7
TGTGCCAGCAGCCAAGAGCGACAGGGGCAGTACTTC	CASSQERQGQYF	TRBD1	TRBV14	NA	TRBJ2-7
TGTGCCAGCAGCTTAGCGGGAGTAGGTTATGAGCAGTTCTTC	CASSLAGVGYEQFF	NA	TRBV7-2	NA	TRBJ2-1
TGTGCCAGCAGCTTAGGTGGGGGGAGGGCCCTAGCCGAGCAGTACTTC	CASSLGGGRALAEQYF	TRBD2	TRBV7-2	NA	TRBJ2-7
TGCGCCAGCAGCCAAGAATTCGCCGCCCCGGGACAGGGCTCTGGAAACACCATATATTTT	CASSQEFAAPGQGSGNTIYF	TRBD1	TRBV4-1	NA	TRBJ1-3
TGTGCCAGCAGATCAGGGGAGGAATACGAGCAGTACTTC	CASRSGEEYEQYF	NA	TRBV2	NA	TRBJ2-7
TGTGCCAGCAGCCTCTCCAGCGGGATCGGTGAGCAGTACTTC	CASSLSSGIGEQYF	TRBD2	TRBV7-9	NA	TRBJ2-7
TGTGCCAGCAGCGGGGGGGTGGCATACGAGCAGTACTTC	CASSGGVAYEQYF	TRBD2	TRBV4-2	NA	TRBJ2-7
TGTGCCAGCAGTGAGAGGACAGTTAATTCACCCCTCCACTTT	CASSERTVNSPLHF	NA	TRBV6-6	once	TRBJ1-6
TGTGCCAGCGTCGGCGGGAGTATGGTCGGGGAGCTGTTTTTT	CASVGGSMVGELFF	TRBD2	TRBV18	NA	TRBJ2-2
TGCGCCAGCAGCTTCGAAGAGACCCAGTACTTC	CASSFEETQYF	NA	TRBV5-1	NA	TRBJ2-5
TGTGCCACCAGCAGGGAGAGCCAGAGTAATGAAAAACTGTTTTTT	CATSRESQSNEKLFF	NA	TRBV15	NA	TRBJ1-4
TGTGCCAGCAGTTACGCCCAGAACACTGAAGCTTTCTTT	CASSYAQNTEAFF	NA	TRBV6-5	NA	TRBJ1-1
TGCGCCAGCAGCACTAGACAGGGGGCTCACGAGCAGTACTTC	CASSTRQGAHEQYF	TRBD1	TRBV5-1	NA	TRBJ2-7
TGTGCCAGCTCACCCAGCGGGGGCTCCTACGAGCAGTACTTC	CASSPSGGSYEQYF	TRBD2	TRBV18	NA	TRBJ2-7
TGCGCCAGCAGTGGGGGACACCTCTATGGCTACACCTTC	CASSGGHLYGYTF	NA	TRBV10-2	NA	TRBJ1-2
TGTGCCAGCAGTTGGACAAATAGCAATCAGCCCCAGCATTTT	CASSWTNSNQPQHF	NA	TRBV28	NA	TRBJ1-5
TGTGCCAGCAGCTTAGGTGGCGTTTTGTATTTT	CASSLGGVLYF	NA	TRBV7-8	NA	TRBJ2-3
TGTGCCAGTAGTATAGGGGGTTTTAGCACCGGGGAGCTGTTTTTT	CASSIGGFSTGELFF	NA	TRBV19	once	TRBJ2-2
TGTGCCATTTTAGCACGGACGATGAACACCGGGGAGCTGTTTTTT	CAILARTMNTGELFF	NA	TRBV10-3	NA	TRBJ2-2
TGTGCCAGCAGCCAAGCTGTACTCTTCTACGAGCAGTACTTC	CASSQAVLFYEQYF	NA	TRBV4-2	NA	TRBJ2-7
TGTGCCAGCAGCCCCGGACGTTATGGTGGCTACACCTTC	CASSPGRYGGYTF	NA	TRBV7-2	NA	TRBJ1-2
TGTGCCAGCAGTGCAGTATCTTCAACTAATGAAAAACTGTTTTTT	CASSAVSSTNEKLFF	NA	TRBV28	NA	TRBJ1-4
TGTGCCAGCAGCCGCGATTCGATGAAAGCTTTCTTT	CASSRDSMKAFF	NA	TRBV7-2	NA	TRBJ1-1
TGCAGCGTTGAAGACAGGTTGAATGGCTACACCTTC	CSVEDRLNGYTF	NA	TRBV29-1	NA	TRBJ1-2
TGTGCCAGCAGCCCCCCGACTAGCGGACGAAGGGTCGCTACGCAGTATTTT	CASSPPTSGRRVATQYF	TRBD2	TRBV9	NA	TRBJ2-3